One and the same sample provided the 20 T cell receptor beta chains below, sequenced in a study of blood T cell repertoires in COVID-19. Only in-frame clones appear in the TCRdb table, and some are missing; sequencing was by immunoSEQ multiplex PCR. The sample holds around 110,000 clones, 76% seen once. Sequenced sample: peripheral blood. These receptors were collected from a man older than 75 with COVID-19, enrolled during active disease.

Here the CDR3 DNA reads TGTGCCAGCAGTTACCCAGGGGGCTCCTACGAGCAGTACTTC. Translation gives CASSYPGGSYEQYF. The chain recombines TRBV6-6 with TRBJ2-7; TRBD1 matches at 7 bases. CDR3 length equals 14 residues. Germline CDR1 MNHNY, CDR2 SVGAGI (reference sequence). J gave up 0 bases and V 2 bases, and 1 base lay outside the gene matches.

This clone was counted only a few times. In DNA form, the CDR3 reads TGTGCCACCCAACTACCGGGACAGAATCAGCCCCAGCATTTT. Its protein product is CATQLPGQNQPQHF. The rearrangement links TRBV6-5 to TRBJ1-5; TRBD1 agrees at 7 bases. V was clipped by 10 bases and J by 4 bases; unmatched bases: 10. Germline V gives CDR1 MNHEY, CDR2 SVGAGI. This CDR3 is 14 amino acids long.

The chain uses TRBV13 and TRBJ2-1; 14 positions match TRBD2. The CDR3 consists of 18 residues. Germline lookup yields CDR1 PRHDT and CDR2 FYEKMQ (reference sequence). V lost 7 bases, J lost 1 base, and 9 bases stayed unmatched. The DNA for the CDR3 is TGTGCCAGCAACCCGACTAGCGGGAGGGCCTTATCCTACAATGAGCAGTTCTTC. It is translated as CASNPTSGRALSYNEQFF.

This rearrangement joins TRBV5-4 to TRBJ1-5, with D unclear. Germline V gene lookup returns CDR1 SGHNT and CDR2 YYREEE (reference sequence). Trimming removed 2 bases at V and 0 bases at J, with 9 bases between. The CDR3 spans 15 residues. The DNA for the CDR3 is TGTGCCAGCAGCTTTCCGGGATATAGCAATCAGCCCCAGCATTTT. It is translated as CASSFPGYSNQPQHF.

The V gene is TRBV27, the J gene TRBJ2-1; weak D call: TRBD1 (5 bases). Trimming removed 5 bases from V and 1 base from J, with 9 bases in between. The CDR3 is made up of 14 amino acids. In germline, CDR1 is MNHEY, CDR2 SMNVEV (reference sequence). The CDR3 nucleotides read TGTGCCAGCAGTACGACAGCGTCCTACAATGAGCAGTTCTTC. Its translation: CASSTTASYNEQFF.

The V call is TRBV28, the J call TRBJ1-1; D is unresolved. This CDR3 has 17 residues. V was trimmed by 5 bases and J by 2 bases, leaving 21 bases between them. Germline loops: CDR1 MDHEN, CDR2 SYDVKM. The chain's CDR3 is CASSPPGRGVGNTEAFF. In nucleotides, the CDR3 is TGTGCCAGCAGTCCGCCGGGTCGGGGAGTGGGAAACACTGAAGCTTTCTTT. The variable domain in full, with the rest retrieved from reference TRBV28 and TRBJ1-1, is DVKVTQSSRYLVKRTGEKVFLECVQDMDHENMFWYRQDPGLGLRLIYFSYDVKMKEKGDIPEGYSVSREKKERFSLILESASTNQTSMYLCASSPPGRGVGNTEAFFGQGTRLTVV.

Turning to this clone: Additional DNA sequences in this sample encode the identical CDR3. The chain uses TRBV12-3 or TRBV12-4 and TRBJ1-1; D unresolved. The CDR3 totals 12 residues. The germline V and J ends were trimmed by 6 bases and 7 bases, with 12 bases remaining between them. The CDR3 sequence is CASSLKAGEAFF. The DNA of the CDR3 is TGTGCCAGCAGCTTAAAAGCGGGTGAAGCTTTCTTT.

The rearrangement joins TRBV9 to TRBJ2-3; the match to TRBD2 covers 12 bases. Trimming took 6 bases from V and 4 from J; bases not matched to a gene: 3. CDR3 length: 14 residues. CDR1 is SGDLS, CDR2 YYNGEE, per germline. The CDR3 loop reads CASTTSGSADTQYF. The CDR3 coding sequence is TGTGCCAGCACGACTAGCGGGAGTGCAGATACGCAGTATTTT.

CDR3: CASRDSNFYEQYF. The CDR3, as DNA: TGTGCCAGCAGGGACAGCAACTTCTACGAGCAGTACTTC. The V gene is TRBV28, the J gene TRBJ2-7, with D tentatively TRBD1 (6 bases). Trimming shortened V by 6 bases and J by 3 bases, and 12 bases separated the two germline ends. The germline V gene encodes CDR1 MDHEN and CDR2 SYDVKM. The CDR3 loop spans 13 amino acids.

The chain recombines TRBV4-1 with TRBJ1-5; D is undetermined. CDR1 is MGHRA and CDR2 is YSYEKL in the germline V gene. Between the trimmed V and J ends, which lost 1 base and 6 bases, there was a span of 7 bases. This CDR3 comprises 13 residues. CDR3 protein: CASSQVGRQPQHF. DNA for the CDR3: TGCGCCAGCAGCCAAGTGGGCCGTCAGCCCCAGCATTTT.

V and J are TRBV6-6 and TRBJ2-4, with 7 bases aligning to TRBD1. CDR1 is MNHNY, CDR2 SVGAGI, per germline (reference sequence). CDR3 length: 15 amino acids. V lost 5 bases to trimming and J lost 0 bases; unmatched junction nucleotides: 4. CDR3 in DNA: TGTGCCAGCAGTGTAACAGGGGTAGCCAAAAACATTCAGTACTTC. Protein product: CASSVTGVAKNIQYF.

J is TRBJ1-4 and V is TRBV19, with 7 positions matching TRBD1. The CDR3 covers 16 residues. J lost 4 bases, V lost 10 bases, and 15 bases had no gene match. Germline values: CDR1 LNHDA, CDR2 SQIVND (reference sequence). The CDR3 region has the DNA TGTGCCACCCGGCCAGGGGGGCGTATACGTAATGAAAAACTGTTTTTT. Translating gives CATRPGGRIRNEKLFF. Drawing the rest from reference TRBV19 and TRBJ1-4, the complete variable domain is DGGITQSPKYLFRKEGQNVTLSCEQNLNHDAMYWYRQDPGQGLRLIYYSQIVNDFQKGDIAEGYSVSREKKESFPLTVTSAQKNPTAFYLCATRPGGRIRNEKLFFGSGTQLSVL.

The chain carries TRBV27 and TRBJ1-1; 10 positions match TRBD1. Germline-derived CDR1 and CDR2 are MNHEY and SMNVEV (reference sequence). This CDR3 has 14 amino acids. With 4 bases clipped from V and 4 bases from J, the junction kept 3 bases outside the gene matches. The CDR3, as DNA: TGTGCCAGCAGTTGGGACAGGGGAGTCACTGAAGCTTTCTTT. Residues: CASSWDRGVTEAFF.

This clone has only one observation. The chain joins TRBV24-1 to TRBJ1-2; no reliable D call. The germline gives CDR1 KGHDR, CDR2 SFDVKD. The length of the CDR3 is 13 residues. Trimming took off 6 bases at V and 3 bases at J, with 10 bases between the two ends. DNA of the CDR3: TGTGCCACCAGTATAGGGAGGTACTATGGCTACACCTTC. Its protein is CATSIGRYYGYTF.

The V and J genes are TRBV27 and TRBJ2-3; D ambiguous. The V gene's germline CDR1 is MNHEY and CDR2 SMNVEV (reference sequence). Trimming removed 10 bases at V and 0 bases at J, with 23 bases between. The CDR3 runs to 17 residues. In DNA, the CDR3 is TGTGCCACCCCGGCCCCCCTTAGCAACACTAGCACAGATACGCAGTATTTT. It codes for CATPAPLSNTSTDTQYF.

Only one count was recorded for this clone. The genes are TRBV6-6 and TRBJ2-3; TRBD1 agrees at 11 bases. Germline-derived CDR1 and CDR2 are MNHNY and SVGAGI (reference sequence). CDR3 size: 15 residues. V was clipped by 4 bases and J by 4 bases; unmatched bases: 4. The CDR3 sequence: CASSSRDRGADTQYF. The CDR3 DNA reads as TGTGCCAGCAGTTCCCGGGACAGGGGGGCAGATACGCAGTATTTT.

The chain links TRBV19 to TRBJ1-1, with unresolved D. V shed 5 bases and J shed 4 bases, with 14 bases lying between them. This CDR3 is 14 amino acids long. CDR1 and CDR2 (germline): LNHDA, SQIVND (reference sequence). CDR3 sequence reads: CASSPRSGATEAFF. DNA of the CDR3: TGTGCCAGTAGTCCCCGTTCGGGAGCCACTGAAGCTTTCTTT.

This chain links TRBV18 with TRBJ1-5; 10 bases are a match to TRBD1. Trimming at V came to 1 base and at J to 6 bases, leaving 6 bases not matched to a gene. Germline V gives CDR1 KGHSH, CDR2 LQKENI. The CDR3 contains 16 residues. CDR3 in amino acids: CASSPRGTGEGQPQHF. The CDR3 coding sequence is TGTGCCAGCTCACCACGAGGGACAGGGGAAGGTCAGCCCCAGCATTTT.

The CDR3 region is CATIGSSGEAFF. CDR3 coding DNA: TGTGCCACTATTGGGTCTTCAGGTGAAGCTTTCTTT. The chain joins TRBV27 to TRBJ1-1; no clear D gene. V lost 10 bases and J 7 bases, leaving 16 bases between the germline ends. The CDR3 consists of 12 residues. In germline, CDR1 is MNHEY, CDR2 SMNVEV (reference sequence).

This chain joins TRBV6-2 or TRBV6-3 and TRBJ2-2, with 14 bases matching TRBD2. The CDR3 length is 15 residues. V was clipped by 5 bases and J by 7 bases; unmatched bases: 3. Germline V lookup: CDR1 MNHEY, CDR2 SVGEGT. Here the CDR3 DNA reads TGTGCCAGCAGTCGACTAGCGGGAGGGGTCGGGGAGCTGTTTTTT. This translates into CASSRLAGGVGELFF.